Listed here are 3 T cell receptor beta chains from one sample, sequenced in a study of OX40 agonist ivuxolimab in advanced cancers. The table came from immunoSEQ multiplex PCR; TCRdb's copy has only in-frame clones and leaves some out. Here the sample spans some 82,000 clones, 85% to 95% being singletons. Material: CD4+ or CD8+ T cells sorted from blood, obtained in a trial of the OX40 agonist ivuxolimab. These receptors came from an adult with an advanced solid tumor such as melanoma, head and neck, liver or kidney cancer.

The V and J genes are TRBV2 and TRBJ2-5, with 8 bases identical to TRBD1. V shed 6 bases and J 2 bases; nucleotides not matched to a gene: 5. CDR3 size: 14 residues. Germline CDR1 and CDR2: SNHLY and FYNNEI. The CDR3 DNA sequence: TGTGCCAGCAGCTTAGGACAGGGTCAAGAGACCCAGTACTTC. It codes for CASSLGQGQETQYF.

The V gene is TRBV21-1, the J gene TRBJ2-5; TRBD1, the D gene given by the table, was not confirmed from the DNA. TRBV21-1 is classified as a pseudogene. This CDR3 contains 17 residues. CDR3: CASSKKIRDRGEETQYF. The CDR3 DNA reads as TGTGCCAGCAGCAAAAAGATTCGGGACAGGGGAGAGGAGACCCAGTACTTC.

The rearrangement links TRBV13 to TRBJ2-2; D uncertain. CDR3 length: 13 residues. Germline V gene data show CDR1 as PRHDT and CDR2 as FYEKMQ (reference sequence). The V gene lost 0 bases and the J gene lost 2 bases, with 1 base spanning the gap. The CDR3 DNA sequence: TGTGCCAGCAGCTTAGGTAACACCGGGGAGCTGTTTTTT. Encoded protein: CASSLGNTGELFF.